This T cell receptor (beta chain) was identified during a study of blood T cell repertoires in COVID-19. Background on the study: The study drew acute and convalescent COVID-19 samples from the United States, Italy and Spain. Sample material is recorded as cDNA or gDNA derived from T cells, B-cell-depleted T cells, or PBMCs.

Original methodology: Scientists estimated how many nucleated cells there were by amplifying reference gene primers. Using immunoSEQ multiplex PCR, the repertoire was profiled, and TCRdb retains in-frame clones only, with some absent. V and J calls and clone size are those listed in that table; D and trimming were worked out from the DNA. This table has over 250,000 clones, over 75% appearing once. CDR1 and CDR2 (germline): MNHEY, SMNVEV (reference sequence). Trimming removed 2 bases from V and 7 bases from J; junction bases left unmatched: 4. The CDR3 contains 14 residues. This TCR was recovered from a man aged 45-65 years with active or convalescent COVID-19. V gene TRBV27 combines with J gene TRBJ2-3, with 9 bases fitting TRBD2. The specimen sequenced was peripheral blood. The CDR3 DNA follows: TGTGCCAGCAGTTTAGGAGCGGGAGGCTATACGCAGTATTTT. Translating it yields CASSLGAGGYTQYF.